This is a list of T cell receptor beta chains from one sample in a study. Using its own MiXCR run on the 5' RACE reads, TCRdb lists one record per CDR3 protein. The data contain 50,000 to 65,000 distinct CDR3 sequences, roughly 20% of them singletons. The sequenced sample consisted of tumor-infiltrating Tregs sorted from the breast tumor. The receptors come from a female donor with breast cancer. CDR3s include the opening cysteine and the closing phenylalanine or tryptophan. A D gene is named only where the DNA matches it firmly. Some rows have no size entry. The others give once, few or many, or a class for an expanded clone.

TGTGCCAGCAGCTTTATCAACCCAGGGGAAGTCGATGGCTACACCTTC	CASSFINPGEVDGYTF	TRBJ1-2	few	TRBV7-8	NA
TGCGCCAGCAGCCAACCTTTTAAGAGAATACAGGGAAATACGCAGTATTTT	CASSQPFKRIQGNTQYF	TRBJ2-3	NA	TRBV4-1	NA
TGCAGCGGGGGGGGCAGTAACGGCTACACCTTC	CSGGGSNGYTF	TRBJ1-2	NA	TRBV29-1	NA
TGCAGTGCTAGAGACCCCCCGAGCGAGTTCTTC	CSARDPPSEFF	TRBJ2-1	NA	TRBV20-1	NA
TGCAGTGCTAGAAGGCGCGGAAACACCGGGGAGCTGTTTTTT	CSARRRGNTGELFF	TRBJ2-2	many	TRBV20-1	NA
TGTGCCAGCAGTTTATGGGCTTACGAGCAGTACTTC	CASSLWAYEQYF	TRBJ2-7	few	TRBV28	NA
TGTGCCAGCACCCCCCAAGCGGGACTCTCCTACGAGCAGTACTTC	CASTPQAGLSYEQYF	TRBJ2-7	few	TRBV7-2	TRBD2
TGTGCCAGCAGTCGATCTCAAGAGCAGTTCTTC	CASSRSQEQFF	TRBJ2-1	NA	TRBV12-3/TRBV12-4	NA
TGTGCCAGCAGTTTAGCAGGTGGAAACACCATATATTTT	CASSLAGGNTIYF	TRBJ1-3	NA	TRBV12-3/TRBV12-4	NA
TGCGCCAGCAGCTTGGCCTCCGGGACAGGGGCATACGAGCAGTACTTC	CASSLASGTGAYEQYF	TRBJ2-7	few	TRBV5-1	TRBD1
TGTGCCAGCAGTTTGGACAGGGGAGGCAATCAGCCCCAGCATTTT	CASSLDRGGNQPQHF	TRBJ1-5	many	TRBV6-6	TRBD1